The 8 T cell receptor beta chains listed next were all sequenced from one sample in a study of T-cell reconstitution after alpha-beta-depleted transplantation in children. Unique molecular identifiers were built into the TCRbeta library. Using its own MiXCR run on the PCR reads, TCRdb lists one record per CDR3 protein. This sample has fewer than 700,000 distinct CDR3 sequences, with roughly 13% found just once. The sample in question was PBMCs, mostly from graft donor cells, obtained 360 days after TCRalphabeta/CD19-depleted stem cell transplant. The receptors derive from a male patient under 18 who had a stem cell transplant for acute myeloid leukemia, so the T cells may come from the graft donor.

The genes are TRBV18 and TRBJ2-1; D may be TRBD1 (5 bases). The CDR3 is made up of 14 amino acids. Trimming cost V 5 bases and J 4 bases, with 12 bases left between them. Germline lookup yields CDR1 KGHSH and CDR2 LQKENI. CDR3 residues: CASSMRTLYNEQFF. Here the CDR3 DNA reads TGTGCCAGCTCAATGCGGACACTGTACAATGAGCAGTTCTTC. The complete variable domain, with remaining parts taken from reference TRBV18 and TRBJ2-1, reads NAGVMQNPRHLVRRRGQEARLRCSPMKGHSHVYWYRQLPEEGLKFMVYLQKENIIDESGMPKERFSAEFPKEGPSILRIQQVVRGDSAAYFCASSMRTLYNEQFFGPGTRLTVL.

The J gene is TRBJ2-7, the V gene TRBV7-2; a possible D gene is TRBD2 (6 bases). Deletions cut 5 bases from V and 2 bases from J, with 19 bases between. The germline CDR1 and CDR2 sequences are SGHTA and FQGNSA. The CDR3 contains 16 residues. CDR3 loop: CASSREGLQKAYEQYF. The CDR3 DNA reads TGTGCCAGCAGCAGAGAGGGACTCCAAAAAGCCTACGAGCAGTACTTC.

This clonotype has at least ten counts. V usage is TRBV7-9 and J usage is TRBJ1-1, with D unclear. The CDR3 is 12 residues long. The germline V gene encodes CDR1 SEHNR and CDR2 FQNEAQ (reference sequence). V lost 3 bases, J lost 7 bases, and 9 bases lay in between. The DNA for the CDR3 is TGTGCCAGCAGCTTTACAGCGGGTGAAGCTTTCTTT. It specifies CASSFTAGEAFF.

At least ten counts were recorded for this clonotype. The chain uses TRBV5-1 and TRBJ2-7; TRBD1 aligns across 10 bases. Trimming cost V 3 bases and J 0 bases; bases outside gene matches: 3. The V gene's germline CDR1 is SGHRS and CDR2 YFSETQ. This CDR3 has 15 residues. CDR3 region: CASSSDRGISYEQYF. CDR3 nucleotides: TGCGCCAGCAGCTCGGACAGGGGGATCTCCTACGAGCAGTACTTC. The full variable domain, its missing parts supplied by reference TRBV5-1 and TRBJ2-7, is KAGVTQTPRYLIKTRGQQVTLSCSPISGHRSVSWYQQTPGQGLQFLFEYFSETQRNKGNFPGRFSGRQFSNSRSEMNVSTLELGDSALYLCASSSDRGISYEQYFGPGTRLTVT.

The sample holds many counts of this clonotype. CDR3 residues: CASSQDPGNSNQPQHF. Written as DNA, the CDR3 is TGCGCCAGCAGCCAAGACCCAGGGAATAGCAATCAGCCCCAGCATTTT. This chain connects TRBV4-1 to TRBJ1-5, with a weak D call TRBD1 (5 bases). V lost 0 bases and J lost 0, with 9 bases in between. Germline CDR1 is MGHRA and CDR2 is YSYEKL. The CDR3 has 16 amino acids.

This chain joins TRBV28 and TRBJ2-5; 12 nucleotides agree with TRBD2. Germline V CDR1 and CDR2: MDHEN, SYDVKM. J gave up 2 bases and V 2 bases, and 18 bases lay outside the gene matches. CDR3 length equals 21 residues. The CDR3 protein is CASSLALLRERLAGDQETQYF. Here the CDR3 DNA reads TGTGCCAGCAGTTTAGCCCTCCTAAGGGAAAGACTAGCGGGAGATCAAGAGACCCAGTACTTC.

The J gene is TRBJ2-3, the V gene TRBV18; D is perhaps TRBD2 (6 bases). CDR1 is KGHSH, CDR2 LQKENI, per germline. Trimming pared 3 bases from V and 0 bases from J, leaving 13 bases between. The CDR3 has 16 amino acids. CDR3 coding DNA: TGTGCCAGCTCACCGATCCTAGCGATGAGCACAGATACGCAGTATTTT. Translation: CASSPILAMSTDTQYF.

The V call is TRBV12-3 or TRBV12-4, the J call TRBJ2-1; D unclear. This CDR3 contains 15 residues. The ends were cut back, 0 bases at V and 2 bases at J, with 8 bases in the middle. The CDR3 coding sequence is TGTGCCAGCAGTTTAGCACGAAGCCCCTACAATGAGCAGTTCTTC. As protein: CASSLARSPYNEQFF.